A single sample is the source of the 31 T cell receptor beta chains below, sequenced in a study of cytomegalovirus exposure and HLA in healthy donors. This PCR relied on a set of 60 Vbeta primers and 13 Jbeta primers. Some clones are missing from TCRdb's copy, which holds only in-frame ones; the method was immunoSEQ multiplex PCR. The sample lists approximately 240,000 clones; approximately 82% were seen once. The specimen was PBMCs. These TCRs come from a woman between 40 and 55 years old in good health and CMV-seronegative.

The chain links TRBV19 to TRBJ2-1; 9 bases agree with TRBD1. This CDR3 is 14 amino acids long. The V segment lost 3 bases and the J segment 5 bases; nucleotides outside the gene matches: 2. Germline CDR1 and CDR2: LNHDA and SQIVND (reference sequence). CDR3 sequence reads: CASSIRQGDNEQFF. In DNA form, the CDR3 reads TGTGCCAGTAGTATTAGACAGGGGGACAATGAGCAGTTCTTC.

The rearrangement links TRBV2 to TRBJ1-5, with a possible D match to TRBD1 (5 bases). Germline V gene data show CDR1 as SNHLY and CDR2 as FYNNEI. This CDR3 is 13 amino acids long. V was clipped by 7 bases and J by 3 bases, with 10 bases between them. CDR3 DNA: TGTGCCAGCAACCCGGGGGTCAATCAGCCCCAGCATTTT. This gives the protein CASNPGVNQPQHF.

The J gene is TRBJ2-5, the V gene TRBV6-6; TRBD1 matches 8 bases. The CDR3 totals 11 residues. J gave up 7 bases and V 7 bases, and 2 bases lay outside the gene matches. The germline gives CDR1 MNHNY, CDR2 SVGAGI (reference sequence). The chain's CDR3 is CASKGTGTQYF. The CDR3 DNA reads as TGTGCCAGCAAGGGGACAGGGACCCAGTACTTC.

This rearrangement joins TRBV6-1 to TRBJ2-5; 8 bases fit TRBD1. V was clipped by 2 bases and J by 5 bases; unmatched bases: 7. The germline CDR1 and CDR2 sequences are MNHNS and SASEGT. The CDR3 sequence is 15 residues long. CDR3 coding DNA: TGTGCCAGCAGTGAATTCAGGGGGCTAGGGGAGACCCAGTACTTC. This gives the protein CASSEFRGLGETQYF.

About this clone itself: The missing conserved phenylalanine or tryptophan at the end of this CDR3 makes a read error likely. The chain combines TRBV2 with TRBJ1-1; D not resolved. This CDR3 spans 14 amino acids. Per germline, CDR1 SNHLY and CDR2 FYNNEI. Trimming stripped 8 bases from V and 1 base from J, with 14 bases between. CDR3 in DNA: TGTGCCAGCGAAGCAGTGACACGGAACACTGAAGCTTTCTCT. Translated, it gives CASEAVTRNTEAFS.

This chain joins TRBV14 and TRBJ1-5; the D gene is possibly TRBD1 (6 bases). The CDR3 runs to 16 residues. Trimming took 1 base from V and 6 from J, leaving 16 bases between them. CDR1 SGHDN and CDR2 FVKESK come from the germline V gene. This chain's CDR3 is CASSQVWELGGQPQHF. In nucleotides, the CDR3 is TGTGCCAGCAGCCAAGTATGGGAGCTAGGGGGTCAGCCCCAGCATTTT.

In regard to this clone: Compared with germline, one end of the junction differs, possibly owing to a read error. This chain connects TRBV4-2 to TRBJ1-2; D gene ambiguous. The length of the CDR3 is 12 residues. Germline V gene lookup returns CDR1 LGHNA and CDR2 YNFKEQ. The CDR3 sequence: CASSQQDYGYTF. In nucleotides, the CDR3 is TGTGCCAGCAGCCAACAAGACTACGGCTACACCTTC.

This clone was detected only a few times. The genes are TRBV6-6 and TRBJ1-1; D possibly corresponds to TRBD1 (6 bases). V shed 5 bases and J shed 1 base, with 11 bases lying between them. Germline values: CDR1 MNHNY, CDR2 SVGAGI (reference sequence). CDR3 length equals 14 residues. The chain's CDR3 is CASSQKGENTEAFF. Written as DNA, the CDR3 is TGTGCCAGCAGTCAAAAGGGGGAGAACACTGAAGCTTTCTTT.

The chain joins TRBV18 to TRBJ2-1; no reliable D call. The V end lost 0 bases, the J end lost 10 bases, and 4 bases lay between the germline ends. This CDR3 has 11 residues. Germline CDR1 is KGHSH and CDR2 is LQKENI. CDR3 coding DNA: TGTGCCAGCTCACCACCGGGCGAGCAGTTCTTC. Residues: CASSPPGEQFF.

This chain uses TRBV9 with TRBJ2-3; no definite D call. Trimming removed 0 bases from V and 2 bases from J, with 4 bases in between. Germline CDR1 and CDR2: SGDLS and YYNGEE. The CDR3 runs to 13 residues. In DNA form, the CDR3 reads TGTGCCAGCAGCGTAGCCAACACAGATACGCAGTATTTT. This codes for CASSVANTDTQYF.

J is TRBJ2-3 and V is TRBV6-1, with 7 bases aligning to TRBD2. The junction had 1 base not matched to a gene; V was cut back by 1 base and J by 9 bases. The CDR3 sequence is 12 residues long. CDR1 is MNHNS and CDR2 is SASEGT in the germline V gene. CDR3 in amino acids: CASSEGGGTQYF. CDR3 nucleotide sequence: TGTGCCAGCAGTGAAGGGGGAGGGACGCAGTATTTT.

The J gene is TRBJ2-2, the V gene TRBV5-4; 10 bases are shared with TRBD1. The CDR3 consists of 17 residues. The junction had 14 bases not matched to a gene; V was cut back by 4 bases and J by 8 bases. Germline V gene lookup returns CDR1 SGHNT and CDR2 YYREEE (reference sequence). In DNA form, the CDR3 reads TGTGCCAGCAGCCCCCGGGACAGGGGCAGCAGGTCGGGGGAGCTGTTTTTT. Its translation is CASSPRDRGSRSGELFF.

The chain joins TRBV2 to TRBJ2-5, with D tentatively TRBD1 (5 bases). V lost 6 bases and J 2 bases, leaving 10 bases between the germline ends. The CDR3 loop spans 13 amino acids. Germline V gene sequence: CDR1 SNHLY, CDR2 FYNNEI. The CDR3 nucleotides are TGTGCCAGCAGGAGACAGCTACAAGAGACCCAGTACTTC. Translation gives CASRRQLQETQYF.

This chain joins TRBV29-1 and TRBJ1-1; the match to TRBD1 covers 8 bases. The V segment lost 5 bases and the J segment 1 base; nucleotides outside the gene matches: 12. The CDR3 runs to 16 residues. Per germline, CDR1 SQVTM and CDR2 ANQGSEA. CDR3 protein: CSVRTGGNLGNTEAFF. The CDR3 DNA sequence: TGCAGCGTTCGAACAGGGGGAAATCTAGGGAACACTGAAGCTTTCTTT. The variable domain in full, with the rest retrieved from reference TRBV29-1 and TRBJ1-1, is SAVISQKPSRDICQRGTSLTIQCQVDSQVTMMFWYRQQPGQSLTLIATANQGSEATYESGFVIDKFPISRPNLTFSTLTVSNMSPEDSSIYLCSVRTGGNLGNTEAFFGQGTRLTVV.

In the case of this clone: The same CDR3 can be traced to other DNA sequences in this sample. The chain has TRBV20-1 and TRBJ2-7; D may be TRBD2 (5 bases). The ends were cut back, 3 bases at V and 3 bases at J, with 6 bases in the middle. The CDR3 contains 11 residues. The V gene's germline CDR1 is DFQATT and CDR2 SNEGSKA (reference sequence). CDR3 residues: CSARGSYEQYF. CDR3 DNA sequence: TGCAGTGCTAGGGGGAGCTACGAGCAGTACTTC.

The J gene is TRBJ2-7, the V gene TRBV6-5; 12 nucleotides match TRBD2. The CDR3 extends over 14 amino acids. V lost 6 bases, J lost 4 bases, and 4 bases stayed unmatched. Germline V gene data show CDR1 as MNHEY and CDR2 as SVGAGI. The CDR3 nucleotides are TGTGCCAGCAGCAAACTAGCGGGGGGATACGAGCAGTACTTC. It encodes CASSKLAGGYEQYF.

This clone was seen only once. The gene calls are TRBV18 and TRBJ1-2; D unclear. V was cut by 2 bases and J by 2 bases, with 12 bases left in between. Germline V gene lookup returns CDR1 KGHSH and CDR2 LQKENI. This CDR3 has 15 residues. This CDR3 reads CASSPNYSSNYGYTF. Written as DNA, the CDR3 is TGTGCCAGCTCACCAAATTACAGCTCGAACTATGGCTACACCTTC.

This chain joins TRBV27 and TRBJ2-7, with 11 bases lining up with TRBD1. Germline V gene sequence: CDR1 MNHEY, CDR2 SMNVEV (reference sequence). J gave up 3 bases and V 7 bases, and 5 bases lay outside the gene matches. The CDR3 runs 14 residues. The CDR3 DNA sequence: TGTGCCAGCATGAGGACAGGGGGCTTCTACGAGCAGTACTTC. Residues: CASMRTGGFYEQYF.

The chain carries TRBV9 and TRBJ1-1, with a weak D call TRBD1 (6 bases). Germline V gives CDR1 SGDLS, CDR2 YYNGEE. CDR3 length: 13 residues. The ends were cut back, 4 bases at V and 6 bases at J, with 13 bases in the middle. CDR3 nucleotide sequence: TGTGCCAGCAGCACCCGAGGACAGTCTGAAGCTTTCTTT. It specifies CASSTRGQSEAFF.

This chain joins TRBV5-5 and TRBJ1-1, with TRBD1 matching 7 bases. V dropped 6 bases and J dropped 2; count of bases not matched to a gene: 10. Germline CDR1 SGHKS, CDR2 YYEKEE (reference sequence). There are 15 residues in the CDR3. The chain's CDR3 is CASTPGGQFNTEAFF. CDR3 DNA: TGTGCCAGCACCCCAGGGGGTCAATTTAACACTGAAGCTTTCTTT.

This sequence joins TRBV30 and TRBJ2-7, with TRBD1 matching over 9 bases. CDR3 size: 11 residues. Trimming took 8 bases from V and 6 from J; bases not matched to a gene: 5. Germline V CDR1 and CDR2: GTSNPN, SVGIG (reference sequence). The CDR3 bases are TGTGCCGGATACAGGGGGCGCGAGCAGTACTTC. This gives the protein CAGYRGREQYF.

The V call is TRBV27, the J call TRBJ1-2; D is possibly TRBD1 (5 bases). The CDR3 sequence is 13 residues long. V gave up 6 bases and J gave up 5 bases, with 13 bases separating them. The V gene's germline CDR1 is MNHEY and CDR2 SMNVEV (reference sequence). CDR3: CASSPPGGYGYTF. CDR3 coding DNA: TGTGCCAGCAGCCCCCCCGGGGGATATGGCTACACCTTC.

This clone showed up just a few times. V is TRBV6-6 and J is TRBJ2-3; D is ambiguous. CDR3 length equals 11 residues. Between the trimmed V and J ends, which lost 8 bases and 4 bases, there was a span of 7 bases. CDR1 and CDR2 (germline): MNHNY, SVGAGI (reference sequence). The CDR3 DNA follows: TGTGCCAGCCAGGTAGCAGATACGCAGTATTTT. Translated, it gives CASQVADTQYF.

The rearrangement links TRBV11-1 to TRBJ2-3; D perhaps matches TRBD1 (6 bases). Trimming cost V 3 bases and J 0 bases, with 13 bases left between them. There are 16 residues in the CDR3. Germline CDR1 is SGHAT and CDR2 is FQDESV (reference sequence). The CDR3 sequence is CASSFSRTGSTDTQYF. The DNA for the CDR3 is TGTGCCAGCAGCTTCTCGCGAACAGGGAGCACAGATACGCAGTATTTT.

V gene TRBV2 combines with J gene TRBJ1-2, with D tentatively TRBD1 (5 bases). From germline, CDR1 is SNHLY and CDR2 FYNNEI. The V and J ends lost 5 bases and 3 bases respectively, with 10 bases between them. The CDR3 is 13 residues long. CDR3 coding DNA: TGTGCCAGCAGTCCAGGGAGGGACTATGGCTACACCTTC. The encoded protein is CASSPGRDYGYTF.

The chain couples TRBV7-9 to TRBJ2-7, with TRBD2 identical over 7 bases. The V and J ends lost 5 bases and 3 bases, in that order; junction bases with no gene match: 4. Germline V lookup: CDR1 SEHNR, CDR2 FQNEAQ (reference sequence). The CDR3 runs 13 residues. The CDR3 DNA reads TGTGCCAGCAGCACTCCGGGGGGCTACGAGCAGTACTTC. Its protein product is CASSTPGGYEQYF.

This clone appeared a few times. This rearrangement joins TRBV6-1 to TRBJ1-5; TRBD1 agrees at 7 bases. CDR1 is MNHNS, CDR2 SASEGT, per germline. Germline trimming cut 4 bases from V and 9 bases from J; bases unmatched to any gene: 6. CDR3 length: 13 amino acids. CDR3 protein: CASSVTGDRPQHF. DNA for the CDR3: TGTGCCAGCAGTGTAACAGGGGACCGGCCCCAGCATTTT.

V usage is TRBV7-4 and J usage is TRBJ2-5, with TRBD2 as a possible D gene (5 bases). The CDR3 is made up of 12 amino acids. Looked up from germline, CDR1 is SGHVT and CDR2 is SQSDAQ. V was cut by 0 bases and J by 7 bases, with 6 bases left in between. This CDR3 reads CASSLAGRTQYF. The CDR3 region has the DNA TGTGCCAGCAGCTTAGCGGGGAGGACCCAGTACTTC.

The rearrangement joins TRBV6-6 to TRBJ1-6; no clear D. The CDR3 spans 13 residues. Germline CDR1 is MNHNY and CDR2 is SVGAGI (reference sequence). V was shortened by 7 bases and J by 8 bases, with 12 bases between the two germline ends. CDR3 loop: CASTREGDSPLHF. The CDR3 DNA follows: TGTGCCAGCACGAGGGAGGGAGATTCACCCCTCCACTTT.

The chain uses TRBV5-1 and TRBJ1-4; TRBD1 aligns across 8 bases. The length of the CDR3 is 16 residues. Unmatched junction bases numbered 6, after V lost 0 bases and J lost 5 bases. In germline, CDR1 is SGHRS, CDR2 YFSETQ. The CDR3 nucleotides are TGCGCCAGCAGCTTGGTGGGCCAGGGGGCAAATGAAAAACTGTTTTTT. Translated, it gives CASSLVGQGANEKLFF. The whole variable domain, remainder taken from reference TRBV5-1 and TRBJ1-4, is KAGVTQTPRYLIKTRGQQVTLSCSPISGHRSVSWYQQTPGQGLQFLFEYFSETQRNKGNFPGRFSGRQFSNSRSEMNVSTLELGDSALYLCASSLVGQGANEKLFFGSGTQLSVL.

For the CDR3, the DNA is TGTGCCAGCTCAACTCTCGCGGGGACGGCAAATGAAAAACTGTTTTTT. It codes for CASSTLAGTANEKLFF. The chain has TRBV18 and TRBJ1-4; D is possibly TRBD1 (5 bases). CDR1 is KGHSH, CDR2 LQKENI, per germline. Between the trimmed V and J ends, which lost 5 bases and 5 bases, there was a span of 18 bases. The CDR3 contains 16 residues.